This entry concerns a single TCR beta chain. The data were produced by immunoSEQ multiplex PCR, yet TCRdb's version contains in-frame clones alone and is incomplete. The sample has tens of thousands of clones; 65% to 90% are singletons. Trimming left V 0 bases short and J 5 bases short, with 8 bases between. There are 14 residues in the CDR3. The germline gives CDR1 SGHRS, CDR2 YFSETQ. The data originate from a study of blood T cell repertoires in COVID-19. This receptor was taken from a man aged 55 to 70 with acute or convalescent COVID-19. The rearrangement joins TRBV5-1 to TRBJ2-2; D gene ambiguous. The sequencing input was peripheral blood. CDR3: CASSLARETGELFF. The CDR3 bases are TGCGCCAGCAGCTTGGCCCGAGAGACCGGGGAGCTGTTTTTT.